The clone carrying this T cell receptor (beta chain) showed up just a few times. With 7 bases removed from V and 5 bases from J, the gap between germline ends came to 17 bases. This CDR3 has 14 residues. The germline gives CDR1 MDHEN, CDR2 SYDVKM. This sample stems from a study of blood T cell repertoires in COVID-19. Method: immunoSEQ multiplex PCR; TCRdb's copy keeps in-frame clones and lacks some. The sample holds more than 200,000 clones, 85% to 90% seen once. The sequencing sample was made of PBMCs or T cells enriched from blood (not recorded which). This TCR came from a woman in her forties or fifties who had recovered from COVID-19. This chain uses TRBV28 with TRBJ1-2, with D perhaps TRBD1 (5 bases). CDR3 in amino acids: CASTSSGPIYGYTF. The DNA of the CDR3 is TGTGCCAGCACCTCCTCAGGGCCCATTTATGGCTACACCTTC.